This TCR beta chain originates from a study of neoadjuvant anti-PD-1 for oral cavity cancer. Looking at the study overall: Non-progressing patients received a fourth nivolumab dose near day 43, then surgery on days 50-56.

The repertoire was sequenced with immunoSEQ multiplex PCR; TCRdb's copy has only in-frame clones and lacks some. The data contain some 14,000 clones, less than 80% of them singletons. Time point noted: after neoadjuvant nivolumab, at surgical resection. Sequenced material: PBMCs, taken after nivolumab (anti-PD-1) treatment. This sequence was found in a person between 40 and 80 years old with oral cavity squamous cell carcinoma.

The CDR3 region is CASSSLAGGPSDTQYF. CDR3 in DNA: TGCGCCAGCAGCTCTCTAGCGGGAGGGCCTTCAGATACGCAGTATTTT. The chain employs TRBV5-1 and TRBJ2-3; 12 nucleotides match TRBD2. CDR1 is SGHRS and CDR2 is YFSETQ in the germline V gene. The V segment lost 3 bases and the J segment 4 bases; nucleotides outside the gene matches: 6. This CDR3 has 16 residues.